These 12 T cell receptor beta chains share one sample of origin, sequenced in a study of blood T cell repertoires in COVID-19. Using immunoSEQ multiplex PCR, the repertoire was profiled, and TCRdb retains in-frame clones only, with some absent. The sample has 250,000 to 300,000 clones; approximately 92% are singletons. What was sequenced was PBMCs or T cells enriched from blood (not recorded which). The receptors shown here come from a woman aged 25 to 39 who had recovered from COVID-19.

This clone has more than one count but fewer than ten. The DNA of the CDR3 is TGTGCCAGCAGCCCGCAAGGGACTCACTACGAGCAGTACTTC. Amino acid sequence: CASSPQGTHYEQYF. The chain recombines TRBV11-2 with TRBJ2-7; weak D call: TRBD2 (6 bases). Germline V lookup: CDR1 SGHAT, CDR2 FQNNGV. V gave up 5 bases and J gave up 3 bases, with 14 bases separating them. This CDR3 has 14 residues.

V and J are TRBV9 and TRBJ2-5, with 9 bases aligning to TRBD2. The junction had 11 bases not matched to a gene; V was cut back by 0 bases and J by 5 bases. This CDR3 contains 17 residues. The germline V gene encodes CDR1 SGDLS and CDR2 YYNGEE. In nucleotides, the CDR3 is TGTGCCAGCAGCGTAGATAATAGCGGGAGTCTGAGGGAGACCCAGTACTTC. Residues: CASSVDNSGSLRETQYF.

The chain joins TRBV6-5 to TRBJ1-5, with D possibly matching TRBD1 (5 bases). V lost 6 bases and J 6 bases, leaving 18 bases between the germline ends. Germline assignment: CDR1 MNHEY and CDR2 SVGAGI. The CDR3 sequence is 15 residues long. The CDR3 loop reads CASSSSRGTTQPQHF. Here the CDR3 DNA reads TGTGCCAGCAGCTCCTCCCGGGGGACGACTCAGCCCCAGCATTTT.

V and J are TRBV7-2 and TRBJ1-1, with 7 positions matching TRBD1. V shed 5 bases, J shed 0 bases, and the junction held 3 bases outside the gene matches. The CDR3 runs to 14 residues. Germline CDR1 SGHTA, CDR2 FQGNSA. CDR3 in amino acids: CASSPGQLNTEAFF. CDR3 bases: TGTGCCAGCAGCCCGGGACAGCTGAACACTGAAGCTTTCTTT. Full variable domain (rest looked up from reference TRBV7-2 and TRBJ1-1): GAGVSQSPSNKVTEKGKDVELRCDPISGHTALYWYRQSLGQGLEFLIYFQGNSAPDKSGLPSDRFSAERTGGSVSTLTIQRTQQEDSAVYLCASSPGQLNTEAFFGQGTRLTVV.

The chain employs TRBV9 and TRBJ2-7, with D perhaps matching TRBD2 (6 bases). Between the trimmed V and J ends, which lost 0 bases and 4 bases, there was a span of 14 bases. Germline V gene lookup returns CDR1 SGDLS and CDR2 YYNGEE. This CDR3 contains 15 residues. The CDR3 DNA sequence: TGTGCCAGCAGCGTAGGCTCGGGAGTGGGTTACGAGCAGTACTTC. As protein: CASSVGSGVGYEQYF.

In nucleotides, the CDR3 is TGCGCCAGCAGCCAAGAAAGGTACAGGGTCACCGGGGAGCTGTTTTTT. Translation gives CASSQERYRVTGELFF. This chain connects TRBV4-3 to TRBJ2-2, with D possibly being TRBD1 (6 bases). The CDR3 runs to 16 residues. From germline, CDR1 is LGHNA and CDR2 YSLEER. V was shortened by 0 bases and J by 4 bases, with 12 bases between the two germline ends.

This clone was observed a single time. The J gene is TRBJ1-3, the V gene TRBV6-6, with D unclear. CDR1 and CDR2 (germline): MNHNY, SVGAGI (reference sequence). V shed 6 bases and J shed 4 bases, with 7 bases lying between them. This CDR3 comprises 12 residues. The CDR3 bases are TGTGCCAGCAGCTCCGGGGGAAACACCATATATTTT. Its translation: CASSSGGNTIYF.

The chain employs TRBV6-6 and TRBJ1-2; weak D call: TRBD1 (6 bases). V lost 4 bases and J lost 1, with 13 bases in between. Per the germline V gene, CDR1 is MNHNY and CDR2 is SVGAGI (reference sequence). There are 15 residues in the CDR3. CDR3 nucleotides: TGTGCCAGCAGTTTGCCGGGACAACTTAACTATGGCTACACCTTC. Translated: CASSLPGQLNYGYTF.

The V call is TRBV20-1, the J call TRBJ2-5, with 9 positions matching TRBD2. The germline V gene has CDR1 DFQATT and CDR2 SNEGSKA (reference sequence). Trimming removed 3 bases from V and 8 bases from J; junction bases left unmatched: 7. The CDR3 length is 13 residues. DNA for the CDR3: TGCAGTGCTAGTTTCCTAGCGGGAAATACCCAGTACTTC. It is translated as CSASFLAGNTQYF.

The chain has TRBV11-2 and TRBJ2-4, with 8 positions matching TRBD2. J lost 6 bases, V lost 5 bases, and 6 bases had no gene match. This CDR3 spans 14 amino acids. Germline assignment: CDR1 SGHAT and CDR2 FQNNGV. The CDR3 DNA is TGTGCCAGCAGCCGAGGACTAGCCGGAAACATTCAGTACTTC. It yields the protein CASSRGLAGNIQYF.

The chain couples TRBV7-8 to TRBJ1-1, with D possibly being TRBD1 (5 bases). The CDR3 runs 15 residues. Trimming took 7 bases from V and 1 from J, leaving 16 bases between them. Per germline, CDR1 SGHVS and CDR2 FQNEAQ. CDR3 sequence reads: CASKSQGGGNTEAFF. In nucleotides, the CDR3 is TGTGCCAGCAAGAGCCAAGGCGGGGGGAACACTGAAGCTTTCTTT.

CDR3 amino acids: CASSGLGGRDQPQHF. The DNA of the CDR3 is TGTGCCAGCAGCGGGTTGGGGGGGCGAGATCAGCCCCAGCATTTT. This rearrangement joins TRBV6-5 to TRBJ1-5, with a weak D call TRBD1 (6 bases). The CDR3 contains 15 residues. CDR1 is MNHEY, CDR2 SVGAGI, per germline. The V and J ends lost 6 bases and 5 bases respectively, with 17 bases between them.